The 18 T cell receptor beta chains below were found in one sample sequenced in a study of cytomegalovirus exposure and HLA in healthy donors. The PCR had 60 Vbeta and 13 Jbeta primers. Data came from immunoSEQ multiplex PCR; TCRdb stores just in-frame clones and leaves some out. The sample has 50,000 to 70,000 clones; the top ten hold less than 4.5%. The sample was PBMCs. The source of these receptors is a woman under 30 in good health and CMV-seronegative.

The V gene is TRBV6-1, the J gene TRBJ1-1, with unresolved D. The CDR3 extends over 13 amino acids. The germline V gene has CDR1 MNHNS and CDR2 SASEGT. Deletions cut 1 base from V and 4 bases from J, with 7 bases between. Written as DNA, the CDR3 is TGTGCCAGCAGTGAAGGGGAGGGCACTGAAGCTTTCTTT. As protein: CASSEGEGTEAFF.

The genes are TRBV5-1 and TRBJ1-2, with a weak D call TRBD1 (6 bases). CDR1 SGHRS and CDR2 YFSETQ come from the germline V gene. V shed 4 bases and J shed 4 bases, with 14 bases lying between them. CDR3 length: 14 residues. In DNA, the CDR3 is TGCGCCAGCAGCGTCGGACAGACAGGCTATGGCTACACCTTC. Amino acid sequence: CASSVGQTGYGYTF.

The chain combines TRBV29-1 with TRBJ1-1; 11 bases line up with TRBD1. V was pared by 6 bases and J by 7 bases, with 7 bases of the junction left unmatched. CDR1 and CDR2 (germline): SQVTM, ANQGSEA. The CDR3 is 13 residues long. CDR3 protein: CSVAPGQGGEAFF. CDR3 coding DNA: TGCAGCGTCGCCCCGGGACAGGGGGGTGAAGCTTTCTTT.

This rearrangement joins TRBV6-5 to TRBJ2-3; 12 bases are a match to TRBD2. Trimming at V came to 6 bases and at J to 6 bases, leaving 7 bases not matched to a gene. CDR3 length: 15 residues. In germline, CDR1 is MNHEY, CDR2 SVGAGI. CDR3 DNA sequence: TGTGCCAGCAGGCTTCTAGCGGGAGGGGGGGATACGCAGTATTTT. Translation: CASRLLAGGGDTQYF.

The CDR3 DNA reads as TGTGCCAGCAGCTTCGCGCGTGACATTGACATTCAGTACTTC. This gives the protein CASSFARDIDIQYF. The V and J genes are TRBV7-9 and TRBJ2-4; D ambiguous. Deletions cut 3 bases from V and 8 bases from J, with 14 bases between. Germline assignment: CDR1 SEHNR and CDR2 FQNEAQ (reference sequence). CDR3 size: 14 residues.

V and J are TRBV18 and TRBJ1-6; TRBD1 aligns across 9 bases. With V trimmed by 8 bases and J by 6 bases, 11 bases remained unmatched. The CDR3 runs 16 residues. Per germline, CDR1 KGHSH and CDR2 LQKENI. For the CDR3, the DNA is TGTGCCAGCGCCTCCGGGACAGGGCCGTCTAATTCACCCCTCCACTTT. Protein product: CASASGTGPSNSPLHF. The variable domain in full, completed from reference TRBV18 and TRBJ1-6, reads NAGVMQNPRHLVRRRGQEARLRCSPMKGHSHVYWYRQLPEEGLKFMVYLQKENIIDESGMPKERFSAEFPKEGPSILRIQQVVRGDSAAYFCASASGTGPSNSPLHFGNGTRLTVT.

This chain connects TRBV20-1 to TRBJ2-5; D is possibly TRBD1 (6 bases). Germline lookup yields CDR1 DFQATT and CDR2 SNEGSKA (reference sequence). The CDR3 is made up of 11 amino acids. Trimming shortened V by 5 bases and J by 11 bases, and 15 bases separated the two germline ends. The CDR3 DNA is TGCAGTGCTCCACAGGGTACAGAGCAGTACTTC. It is translated as CSAPQGTEQYF.

The chain joins TRBV6-5 to TRBJ2-2; TRBD1 is a possible D gene (5 bases). Trimming took 0 bases from V and 3 from J, leaving 11 bases between them. There are 16 residues in the CDR3. Per germline, CDR1 MNHEY and CDR2 SVGAGI. CDR3 nucleotides: TGTGCCAGCAGTTACTCAGGGGCGCTGGACACCGGGGAGCTGTTTTTT. Translated: CASSYSGALDTGELFF.

In DNA, the CDR3 is TGTGCCAGCAGTTTGGCAGGTGAAGCTTTCTTT. This translates into CASSLAGEAFF. V is TRBV6-6 and J is TRBJ1-1; D unclear. The CDR3 loop spans 11 amino acids. V lost 4 bases, J lost 7 bases, and 7 bases lay in between. CDR1 and CDR2 from the germline V gene are MNHNY and SVGAGI (reference sequence).

The rearrangement links TRBV5-3 to TRBJ2-4; 7 bases match TRBD1. TRBV5-3 is noted as an ORF with a role that remains uncertain. There are 19 residues in the CDR3. The V gene end was trimmed by 4 bases and the J gene end by 0 bases; junction bases not matched to a gene: 16. CDR3 residues: CARSRDRVSLRIAKNIQYF. CDR3 coding DNA: TGTGCCAGAAGCCGAGACAGGGTTTCGCTGCGGATAGCCAAAAACATTCAGTACTTC.

The rearrangement joins TRBV6-5 to TRBJ1-5; 12 bases are a match to TRBD1. The CDR3 runs to 16 residues. V was clipped by 4 bases and J by 5 bases; unmatched bases: 6. CDR1 is MNHEY, CDR2 SVGAGI, per germline. CDR3 coding DNA: TGTGCCAGCAGTTTTACCCGGGACAGGGGGCATCAGCCCCAGCATTTT. Its translation: CASSFTRDRGHQPQHF.

The chain combines TRBV18 with TRBJ2-7, with 7 bases that match TRBD1. After removal of 3 bases from V and 2 bases from J, the junction contained 10 bases not matched to a gene. The CDR3 runs 16 residues. Looked up from germline, CDR1 is KGHSH and CDR2 is LQKENI. DNA of the CDR3: TGTGCCAGCTCACCGCAACAGGGGCAAAACGCCTACGAGCAGTACTTC. Protein product: CASSPQQGQNAYEQYF.

V usage is TRBV30 and J usage is TRBJ2-7; D uncertain. Germline loops: CDR1 GTSNPN, CDR2 SVGIG (reference sequence). This CDR3 is 12 amino acids long. V lost 0 bases and J lost 3, with 6 bases in between. The CDR3 reads CAWSVLRYEQYF. The CDR3 nucleotides are TGTGCCTGGAGTGTACTACGCTACGAGCAGTACTTC. The entire variable domain, with the rest obtained from reference TRBV30 and TRBJ2-7, is as follows: SQTIHQWPATLVQPVGSPLSLECTVEGTSNPNLYWYRQAAGRGLQLLFYSVGIGQISSEVPQNLSASRPQDRQFILSSKKLLLSDSGFYLCAWSVLRYEQYFGPGTRLTVT.

The chain employs TRBV6-1 and TRBJ2-3, with D possibly being TRBD1 (6 bases). CDR1 is MNHNS and CDR2 is SASEGT in the germline V gene. Trimming left V 2 bases short and J 0 bases short, with 15 bases between. The CDR3 extends over 17 amino acids. The CDR3 reads CASSEWYRASSTDTQYF. For the CDR3, the DNA is TGTGCCAGCAGTGAATGGTACAGGGCCTCTAGCACAGATACGCAGTATTTT.

This chain links TRBV30 with TRBJ2-7; maybe TRBD2 (6 bases). The CDR3 length is 18 residues. The germline V and J ends were trimmed by 0 bases and 2 bases, with 23 bases remaining between them. Germline V lookup: CDR1 GTSNPN, CDR2 SVGIG (reference sequence). In DNA form, the CDR3 reads TGTGCCTGGAGTGTGCCGGACCGGGACTTTCGAAATGCCTACGAGCAGTACTTC. Translated, it gives CAWSVPDRDFRNAYEQYF.

The chain employs TRBV4-1 and TRBJ2-3; D gene unclear. Germline lookup yields CDR1 MGHRA and CDR2 YSYEKL. Trimming cost V 2 bases and J 11 bases, with 17 bases left between them. The CDR3 covers 14 residues. CDR3 sequence: CASSQPIEENKQYF. CDR3 bases: TGCGCCAGCAGCCAACCCATCGAGGAGAATAAGCAGTATTTT.

CDR3 sequence (DNA): TGTGCCAGCAGCTCAATGACTAGCGTACTCTACGAGCAGTACTTC. It encodes CASSSMTSVLYEQYF. The chain uses TRBV7-9 and TRBJ2-7; 8 bases align to TRBD2. This CDR3 contains 15 residues. Germline V lookup: CDR1 SEHNR, CDR2 FQNEAQ (reference sequence). The ends lost 4 bases at V and 3 bases at J; junction bases unmatched: 8. Supplemented by reference TRBV7-9 and TRBJ2-7, the full variable domain reads DTGVSQNPRHKITKRGQNVTFRCDPISEHNRLYWYRQTLGQGPEFLTYFQNEAQLEKSRLLSDRFSAERPKGSFSTLEIQRTEQGDSAMYLCASSSMTSVLYEQYFGPGTRLTVT.

J is TRBJ1-2 and V is TRBV18; 10 nucleotides match TRBD1. CDR3 length: 15 residues. J gave up 8 bases and V 3 bases, and 9 bases lay outside the gene matches. Germline V CDR1 and CDR2: KGHSH, LQKENI. This CDR3 reads CASSPWSGTGDGYTF. The CDR3 DNA reads as TGTGCCAGCTCACCGTGGAGCGGGACAGGGGACGGCTACACCTTC.